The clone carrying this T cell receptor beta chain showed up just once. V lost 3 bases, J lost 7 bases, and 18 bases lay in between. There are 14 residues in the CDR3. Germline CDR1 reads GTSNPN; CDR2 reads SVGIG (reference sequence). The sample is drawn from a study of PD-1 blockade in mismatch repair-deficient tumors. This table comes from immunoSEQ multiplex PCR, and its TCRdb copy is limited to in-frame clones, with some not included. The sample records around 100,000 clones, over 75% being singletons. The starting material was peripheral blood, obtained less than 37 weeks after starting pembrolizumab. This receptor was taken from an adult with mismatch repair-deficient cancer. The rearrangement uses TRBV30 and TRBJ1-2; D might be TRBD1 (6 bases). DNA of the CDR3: TGTGCCTGGAGCCCCGGGGGGGCAGGAGGTGGCTACACCTTC. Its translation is CAWSPGGAGGGYTF.